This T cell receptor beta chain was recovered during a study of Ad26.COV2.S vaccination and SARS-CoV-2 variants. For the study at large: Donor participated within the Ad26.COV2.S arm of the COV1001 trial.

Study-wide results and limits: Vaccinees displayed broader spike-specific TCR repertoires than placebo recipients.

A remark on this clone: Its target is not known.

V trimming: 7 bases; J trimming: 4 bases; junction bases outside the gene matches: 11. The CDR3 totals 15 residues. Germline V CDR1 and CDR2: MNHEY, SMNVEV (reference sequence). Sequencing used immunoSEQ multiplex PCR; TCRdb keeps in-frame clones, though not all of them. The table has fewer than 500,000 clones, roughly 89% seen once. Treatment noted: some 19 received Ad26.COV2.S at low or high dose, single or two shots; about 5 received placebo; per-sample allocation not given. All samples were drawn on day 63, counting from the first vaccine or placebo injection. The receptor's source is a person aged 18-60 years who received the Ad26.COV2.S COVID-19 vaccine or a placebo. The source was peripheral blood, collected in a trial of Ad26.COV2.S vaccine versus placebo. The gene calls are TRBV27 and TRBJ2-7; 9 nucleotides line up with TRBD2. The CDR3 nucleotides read TGTGCCAGCACAGTGCGAGCGGGGGGTCGATACGAGCAGTACTTC. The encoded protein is CASTVRAGGRYEQYF.